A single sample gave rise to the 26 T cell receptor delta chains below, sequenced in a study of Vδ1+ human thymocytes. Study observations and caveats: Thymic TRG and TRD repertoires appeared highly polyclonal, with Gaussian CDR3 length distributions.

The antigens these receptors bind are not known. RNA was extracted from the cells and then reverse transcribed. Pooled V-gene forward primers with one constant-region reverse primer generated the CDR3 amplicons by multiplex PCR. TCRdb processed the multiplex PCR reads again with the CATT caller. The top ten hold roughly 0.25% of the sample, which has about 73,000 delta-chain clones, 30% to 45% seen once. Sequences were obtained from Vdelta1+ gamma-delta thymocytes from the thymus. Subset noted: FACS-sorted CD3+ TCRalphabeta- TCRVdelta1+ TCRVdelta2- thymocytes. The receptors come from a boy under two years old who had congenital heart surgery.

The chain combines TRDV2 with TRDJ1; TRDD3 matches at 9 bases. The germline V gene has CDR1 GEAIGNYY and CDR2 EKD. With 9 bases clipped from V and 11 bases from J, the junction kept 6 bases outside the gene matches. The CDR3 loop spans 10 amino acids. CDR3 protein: CATYWGNLIF. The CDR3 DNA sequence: TGTGCCACATACTGGGGGAACCTCATCTTT.

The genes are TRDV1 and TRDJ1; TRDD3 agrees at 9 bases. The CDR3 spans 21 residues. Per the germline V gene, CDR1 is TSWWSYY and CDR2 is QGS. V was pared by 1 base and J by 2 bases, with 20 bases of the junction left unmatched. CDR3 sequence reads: CALGEPSVVQWGIDKTDKLIF. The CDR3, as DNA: TGTGCTCTTGGGGAACCCTCCGTTGTACAATGGGGGATAGATAAGACCGATAAACTCATCTTT.

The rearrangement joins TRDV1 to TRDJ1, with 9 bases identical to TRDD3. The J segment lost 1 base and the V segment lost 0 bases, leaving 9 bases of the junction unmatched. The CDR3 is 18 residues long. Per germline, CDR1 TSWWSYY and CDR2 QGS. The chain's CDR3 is CALGELLRGILVTDKLIF. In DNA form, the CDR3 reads TGTGCTCTTGGGGAACTACTTCGGGGGATACTAGTCACCGATAAACTCATCTTT.

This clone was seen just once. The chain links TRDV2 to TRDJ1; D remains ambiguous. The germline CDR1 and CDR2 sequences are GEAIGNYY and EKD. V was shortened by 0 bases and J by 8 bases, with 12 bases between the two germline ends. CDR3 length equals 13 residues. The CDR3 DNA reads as TGTGCCTGTGACACCAAGCGGCCGGCCAAACTCATCTTT. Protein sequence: CACDTKRPAKLIF.

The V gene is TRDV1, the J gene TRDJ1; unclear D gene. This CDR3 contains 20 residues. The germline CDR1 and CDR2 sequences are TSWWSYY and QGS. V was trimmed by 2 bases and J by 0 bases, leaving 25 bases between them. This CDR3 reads CALGEGGRSRDGWDTDKLIF. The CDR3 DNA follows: TGTGCTCTTGGGGAAGGCGGTCGGTCTCGTGATGGGTGGGACACCGATAAACTCATCTTT.

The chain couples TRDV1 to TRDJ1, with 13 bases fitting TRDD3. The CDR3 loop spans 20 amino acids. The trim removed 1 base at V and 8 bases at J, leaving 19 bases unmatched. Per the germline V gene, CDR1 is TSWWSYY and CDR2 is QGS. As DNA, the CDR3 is TGTGCTCTTGGGGAACCCCAGACGCAACAGGTACTGGGGGATACGGAAAAACTCATCTTT. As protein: CALGEPQTQQVLGDTEKLIF.

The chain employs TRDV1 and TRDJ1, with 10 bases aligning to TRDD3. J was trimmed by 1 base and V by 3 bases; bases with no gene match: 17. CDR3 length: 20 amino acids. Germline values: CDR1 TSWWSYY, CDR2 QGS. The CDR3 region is CALGEPPSYWGMGVTDKLIF. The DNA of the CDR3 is TGTGCTCTTGGGGAGCCGCCGTCGTACTGGGGGATGGGTGTCACCGATAAACTCATCTTT.

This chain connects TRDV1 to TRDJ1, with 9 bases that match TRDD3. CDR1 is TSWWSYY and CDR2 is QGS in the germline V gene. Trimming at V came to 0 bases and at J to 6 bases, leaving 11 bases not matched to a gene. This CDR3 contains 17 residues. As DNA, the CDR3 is TGTGCTCTTGGGGAACTACGCCATACTGGGGGACTTAATAAACTCATCTTT. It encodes CALGELRHTGGLNKLIF.

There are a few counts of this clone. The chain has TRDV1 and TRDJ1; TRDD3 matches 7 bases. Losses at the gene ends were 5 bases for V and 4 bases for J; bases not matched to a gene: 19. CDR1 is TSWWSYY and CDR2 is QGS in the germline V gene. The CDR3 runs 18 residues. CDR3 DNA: TGTGCTCTTGGGTGGGCTCTCCCGTGGGGGGATCTCGGCGATAAACTCATCTTT. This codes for CALGWALPWGDLGDKLIF.

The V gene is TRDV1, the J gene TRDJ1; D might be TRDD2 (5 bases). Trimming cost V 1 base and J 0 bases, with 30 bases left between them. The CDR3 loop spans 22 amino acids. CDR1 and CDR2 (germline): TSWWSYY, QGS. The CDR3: CALGEPPLPREPPRPDTDKLIF. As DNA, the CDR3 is TGTGCTCTTGGGGAACCTCCGCTTCCCAGAGAGCCTCCCCGGCCCGACACCGATAAACTCATCTTT.

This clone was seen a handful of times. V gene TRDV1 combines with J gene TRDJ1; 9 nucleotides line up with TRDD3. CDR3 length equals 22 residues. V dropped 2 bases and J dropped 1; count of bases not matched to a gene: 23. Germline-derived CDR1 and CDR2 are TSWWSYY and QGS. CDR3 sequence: CALGEISSHRLWGIPATDKLIF. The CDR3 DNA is TGTGCTCTTGGGGAAATTTCTTCCCATCGCCTCTGGGGGATCCCAGCCACCGATAAACTCATCTTT.

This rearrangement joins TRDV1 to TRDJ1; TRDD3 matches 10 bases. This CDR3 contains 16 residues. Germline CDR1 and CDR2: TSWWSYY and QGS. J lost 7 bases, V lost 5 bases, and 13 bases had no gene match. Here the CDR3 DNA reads TGTGCTCTTGGGCCCCATGGGGGGATACGTCCGTTTAAACTCATCTTT. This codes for CALGPHGGIRPFKLIF.

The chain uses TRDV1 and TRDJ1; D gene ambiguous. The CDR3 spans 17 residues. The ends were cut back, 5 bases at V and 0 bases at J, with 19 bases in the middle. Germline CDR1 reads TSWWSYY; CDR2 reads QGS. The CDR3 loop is CALGSPVRGVNTDKLIF. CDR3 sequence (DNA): TGTGCTCTTGGGTCACCGGTGAGGGGCGTGAACACCGATAAACTCATCTTT.

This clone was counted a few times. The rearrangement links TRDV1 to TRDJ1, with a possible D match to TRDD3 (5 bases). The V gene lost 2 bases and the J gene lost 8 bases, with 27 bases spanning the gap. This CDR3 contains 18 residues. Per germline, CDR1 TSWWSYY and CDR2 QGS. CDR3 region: CALGEISGSRGTEGKLIF. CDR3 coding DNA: TGTGCTCTTGGGGAAATATCGGGTAGTAGGGGAACCGAGGGCAAACTCATCTTT.

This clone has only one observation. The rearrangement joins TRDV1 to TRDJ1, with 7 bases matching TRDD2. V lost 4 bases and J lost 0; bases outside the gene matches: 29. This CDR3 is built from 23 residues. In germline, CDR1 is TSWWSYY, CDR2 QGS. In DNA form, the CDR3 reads TGTGCTCTTGGGGGGACCCTCCGGCCTTCCTCGAGACGACCACATCTTTACACCGATAAACTCATCTTT. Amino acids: CALGGTLRPSSRRPHLYTDKLIF.

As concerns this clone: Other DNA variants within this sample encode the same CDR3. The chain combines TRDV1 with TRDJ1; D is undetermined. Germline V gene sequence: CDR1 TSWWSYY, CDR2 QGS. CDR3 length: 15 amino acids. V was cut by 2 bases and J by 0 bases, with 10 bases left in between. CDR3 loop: CALGERDQYTDKLIF. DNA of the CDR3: TGTGCTCTTGGGGAAAGGGACCAGTACACCGATAAACTCATCTTT.

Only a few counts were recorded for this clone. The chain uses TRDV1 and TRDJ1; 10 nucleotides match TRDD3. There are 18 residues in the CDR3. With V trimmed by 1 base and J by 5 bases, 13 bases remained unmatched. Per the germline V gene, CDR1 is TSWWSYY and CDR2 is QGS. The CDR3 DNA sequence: TGTGCTCTTGGGGAACAGCTCACACTCTGGGGGATATCTGATAAACTCATCTTT. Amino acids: CALGEQLTLWGISDKLIF.

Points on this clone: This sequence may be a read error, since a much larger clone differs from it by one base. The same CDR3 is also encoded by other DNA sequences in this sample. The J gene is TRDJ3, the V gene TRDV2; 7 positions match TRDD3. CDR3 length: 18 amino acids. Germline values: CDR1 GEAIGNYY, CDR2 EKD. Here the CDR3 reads CACDTAGGPSWDTRQMFF. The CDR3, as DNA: TGTGCCTGCGACACCGCTGGGGGCCCTTCCTGGGACACCCGACAGATGTTTTTC.

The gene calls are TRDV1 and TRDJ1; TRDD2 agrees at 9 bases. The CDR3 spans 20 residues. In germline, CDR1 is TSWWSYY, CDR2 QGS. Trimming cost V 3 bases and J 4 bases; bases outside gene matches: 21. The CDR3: CALGEFGGPSYKLGGDKLIF. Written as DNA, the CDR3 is TGTGCTCTTGGGGAGTTCGGGGGACCTTCCTACAAGCTGGGGGGCGATAAACTCATCTTT.

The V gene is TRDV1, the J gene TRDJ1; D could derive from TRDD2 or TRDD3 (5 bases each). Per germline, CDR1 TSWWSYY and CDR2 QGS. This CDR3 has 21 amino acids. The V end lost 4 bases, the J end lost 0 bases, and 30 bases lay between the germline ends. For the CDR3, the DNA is TGTGCTCTTGGGGGGCGCTTCCCATCATCCCGGGGACCGACGGACACCGATAAACTCATCTTT. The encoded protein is CALGGRFPSSRGPTDTDKLIF.

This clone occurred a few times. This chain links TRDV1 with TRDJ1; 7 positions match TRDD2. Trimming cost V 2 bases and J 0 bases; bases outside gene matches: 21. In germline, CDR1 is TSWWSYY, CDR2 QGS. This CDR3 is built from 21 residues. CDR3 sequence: CALGEDPFLREPLLYTDKLIF. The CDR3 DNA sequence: TGTGCTCTTGGGGAAGACCCCTTCCTCCGCGAACCACTCCTTTACACCGATAAACTCATCTTT.

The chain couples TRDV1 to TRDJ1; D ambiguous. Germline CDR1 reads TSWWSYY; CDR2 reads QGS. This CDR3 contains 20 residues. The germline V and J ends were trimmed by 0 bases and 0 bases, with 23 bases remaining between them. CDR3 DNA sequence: TGTGCTCTTGGGGAACTACAACGTTCAGGGTTCCCCACCTACACCGATAAACTCATCTTT. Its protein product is CALGELQRSGFPTYTDKLIF.

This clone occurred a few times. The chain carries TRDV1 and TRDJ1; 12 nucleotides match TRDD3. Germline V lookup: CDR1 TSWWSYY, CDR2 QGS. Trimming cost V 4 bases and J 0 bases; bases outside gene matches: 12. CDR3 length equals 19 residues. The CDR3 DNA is TGTGCTCTTGGGGTCCACTACGACTGGGGGATACCCTACACCGATAAACTCATCTTT. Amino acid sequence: CALGVHYDWGIPYTDKLIF.

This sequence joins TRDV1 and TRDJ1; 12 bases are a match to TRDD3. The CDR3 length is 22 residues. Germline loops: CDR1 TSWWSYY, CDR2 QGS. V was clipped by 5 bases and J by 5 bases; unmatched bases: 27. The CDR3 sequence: CALGTNTSLVPPWGIRADKLIF. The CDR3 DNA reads TGTGCTCTTGGGACCAATACGAGCCTTGTTCCTCCCTGGGGGATACGCGCGGATAAACTCATCTTT.

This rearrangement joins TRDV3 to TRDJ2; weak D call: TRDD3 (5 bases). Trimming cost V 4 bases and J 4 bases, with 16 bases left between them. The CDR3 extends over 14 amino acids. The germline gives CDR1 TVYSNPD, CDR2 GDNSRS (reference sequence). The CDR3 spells CASLSKLGTAQLFF. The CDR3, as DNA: TGTGCCTCCCTATCGAAGCTGGGGACAGCACAACTCTTCTTT.

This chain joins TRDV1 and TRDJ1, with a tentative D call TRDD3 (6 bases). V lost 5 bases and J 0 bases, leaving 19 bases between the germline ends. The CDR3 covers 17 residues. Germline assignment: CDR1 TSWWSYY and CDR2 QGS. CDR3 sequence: CALGIFGWGIYTDKLIF. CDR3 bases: TGTGCTCTTGGGATCTTCGGCTGGGGTATCTACACCGATAAACTCATCTTT.